The 30 T cell receptor beta chains below come from one sample, sequenced in a study of blood T cell repertoires in COVID-19. Using immunoSEQ multiplex PCR, the repertoire was profiled, and TCRdb retains in-frame clones only, with some absent. This table has approximately 200,000 clones, about 87% appearing once. The sequencing input was PBMCs or T cells enriched from blood (not recorded which). Receptors were obtained from a man in his late teens or twenties with acute COVID-19.

V gene TRBV23-1 combines with J gene TRBJ1-3; D is uncertain. TRBV23-1 is sorted into the ORF group, with uncertain function. V was shortened by 8 bases and J by 0 bases, with 11 bases between the two germline ends. The CDR3 spans 14 residues. The CDR3 coding sequence is TGCGCCAGCGGCGACTGGATCTCTGGAAACACCATATATTTT. Translation: CASGDWISGNTIYF.

The V call is TRBV4-1, the J call TRBJ1-3, with D tentatively TRBD1 (5 bases). The CDR3 consists of 15 residues. The ends were cut back, 0 bases at V and 2 bases at J, with 8 bases in the middle. Germline assignment: CDR1 MGHRA and CDR2 YSYEKL. The CDR3 bases are TGCGCCAGCAGCCAAGATGCAGGGCCTGGAAACACCATATATTTT. It encodes CASSQDAGPGNTIYF.

This chain uses TRBV28 with TRBJ2-7, with TRBD1 matching 7 bases. With 6 bases clipped from V and 4 bases from J, the junction kept 9 bases outside the gene matches. Germline V gene lookup returns CDR1 MDHEN and CDR2 SYDVKM. The CDR3 contains 14 residues. The CDR3 DNA reads TGTGCCAGCAGACCCTACAGGGGCCCTTACGAGCAGTACTTC. This sequence encodes CASRPYRGPYEQYF. The full variable domain, in which reference TRBV28 and TRBJ2-7 provide the parts outside the CDR3, is DVKVTQSSRYLVKRTGEKVFLECVQDMDHENMFWYRQDPGLGLRLIYFSYDVKMKEKGDIPEGYSVSREKKERFSLILESASTNQTSMYLCASRPYRGPYEQYFGPGTRLTVT.

The chain links TRBV5-1 to TRBJ2-5, with D perhaps matching TRBD2 (7 bases). The CDR3 is 16 amino acids. Germline V gene data show CDR1 as SGHRS and CDR2 as YFSETQ. Trimming removed 4 bases from V and 1 base from J, with 17 bases in between. The CDR3 region has the DNA TGCGCCAGCAGCCCTGGGGCCGCGGGGGCCCAAGAGACCCAGTACTTC. This encodes CASSPGAAGAQETQYF. Based on the CDR3 plus reference TRBV5-1 and TRBJ2-5, the full variable domain is KAGVTQTPRYLIKTRGQQVTLSCSPISGHRSVSWYQQTPGQGLQFLFEYFSETQRNKGNFPGRFSGRQFSNSRSEMNVSTLELGDSALYLCASSPGAAGAQETQYFGPGTRLLVL.

The DNA for the CDR3 is TGTGCCAGCAGCTTTGCGGACAGGAACACTGAAGCTTTCTTT. Its protein product is CASSFADRNTEAFF. The chain recombines TRBV5-6 with TRBJ1-1, with a possible D match to TRBD1 (6 bases). The CDR3 loop spans 14 amino acids. V dropped 2 bases and J dropped 1 base, with 9 bases sitting between them. Germline V gene data show CDR1 as SGHDT and CDR2 as YYEEEE.

V is TRBV19 and J is TRBJ1-1; D possibly corresponds to TRBD1 (6 bases). The CDR3 is 13 residues long. Germline V gene data show CDR1 as LNHDA and CDR2 as SQIVND (reference sequence). Trimming took off 5 bases at V and 4 bases at J, with 11 bases between the two ends. CDR3 DNA sequence: TGTGCCAGTAGTGGTACAGGGTCCACTGAAGCTTTCTTT. As protein: CASSGTGSTEAFF.

This clone was seen more than once but under ten times. The chain is built from TRBV5-3 and TRBJ2-1; TRBD2 agrees at 8 bases. TRBV5-3 has ORF status, its function being uncertain. The J segment lost 4 bases and the V segment lost 5 bases, leaving 8 bases of the junction unmatched. The length of the CDR3 is 15 residues. The CDR3 sequence is CARRCLAGPYNEQFF. The DNA for the CDR3 is TGTGCCAGAAGATGCTTAGCGGGACCATACAATGAGCAGTTCTTC.

As to this clone: Additional DNA sequences in this sample encode the identical CDR3. The chain recombines TRBV27 with TRBJ2-7; D not certain. Germline CDR1 reads MNHEY; CDR2 reads SMNVEV (reference sequence). The CDR3 sequence is 13 residues long. Trimming cost V 3 bases and J 1 base, with 7 bases left between them. The DNA for the CDR3 is TGTGCCAGCAGTTTGTCCCCTTCCTACGAGCAGTACTTC. Its protein product is CASSLSPSYEQYF.

The rearrangement links TRBV6-4 to TRBJ2-1; 9 nucleotides line up with TRBD2. The CDR3 has 15 amino acids. Trimming cost V 4 bases and J 8 bases; bases outside gene matches: 9. The V gene's germline CDR1 is MRHNA and CDR2 SNTAGT. The CDR3, as DNA: TGTGCCAGCAGTGCCCAAGCGGGAGGTCTCGATGAGCAGTTCTTC. Translation: CASSAQAGGLDEQFF.

The chain combines TRBV7-3 with TRBJ2-7; TRBD1 matches 8 bases. Losses at the gene ends were 5 bases for V and 1 base for J; bases not matched to a gene: 16. Germline V gene sequence: CDR1 SGHTA, CDR2 FQGTGA. This CDR3 has 18 amino acids. CDR3 coding DNA: TGTGCCAGCAGCAACCGAGGAAACCGGGACAGGCTTTCCTACGAGCAGTACTTC. Its protein is CASSNRGNRDRLSYEQYF.

This clone was picked up a small number of times. The V and J genes are TRBV9 and TRBJ1-2, with unresolved D. The germline CDR1 and CDR2 sequences are SGDLS and YYNGEE. The ends were cut back, 2 bases at V and 3 bases at J, with 11 bases in the middle. The CDR3 consists of 14 residues. The CDR3 DNA reads TGTGCCAGCAGCGTTACAGCGGCCGACTATGGCTACACCTTC. Its translation is CASSVTAADYGYTF.

The chain links TRBV3-1 (or the pseudogene TRBV3-2) to TRBJ2-1; D unclear. The V gene lost 4 bases and the J gene lost 4 bases, with 11 bases spanning the gap. The CDR3 totals 14 residues. In germline, CDR1 is LGHDT, CDR2 YNNKEL (reference sequence). The CDR3 coding sequence is TGTGCCAGCAGCCCGACTCCCGTTTACAATGAGCAGTTCTTC. Protein: CASSPTPVYNEQFF.

This clone has only one observation. This chain uses TRBV29-1 with TRBJ2-7; TRBD2 agrees at 10 bases. There are 15 residues in the CDR3. Germline-derived CDR1 and CDR2 are SQVTM and ANQGSEA. The trim removed 4 bases at V and 2 bases at J, leaving 8 bases unmatched. The DNA of the CDR3 is TGCAGCGTTGTCCCCCCAACTAGCGGGGCCTACGAGCAGTACTTC. Protein product: CSVVPPTSGAYEQYF.

The gene calls are TRBV29-1 and TRBJ1-5, with 8 bases that match TRBD1. The CDR3 is 12 residues long. CDR1 and CDR2 (germline): SQVTM, ANQGSEA. After removal of 7 bases from V and 6 bases from J, the junction contained 5 bases not matched to a gene. Here the CDR3 DNA reads TGCAGCGCTGGGGACAGGTCTCAGCCCCAGCATTTT. Its protein is CSAGDRSQPQHF.

This chain connects TRBV4-1 to TRBJ1-5; D ambiguous. Trimming took 0 bases from V and 7 from J, leaving 16 bases between them. In germline, CDR1 is MGHRA, CDR2 YSYEKL. The CDR3 is 16 amino acids. The CDR3 sequence: CASSQEATVEGQPQHF. For the CDR3, the DNA is TGCGCCAGCAGCCAAGAAGCGACTGTCGAGGGCCAGCCCCAGCATTTT.

This rearrangement joins TRBV5-8 to TRBJ1-4; unclear D gene. V lost 1 base and J 8 bases, leaving 12 bases between the germline ends. Germline CDR1 SGHTS, CDR2 YDEGEE. This CDR3 spans 14 amino acids. The CDR3 loop reads CASSLWAPGEKLFF. The CDR3 DNA sequence: TGTGCCAGCAGCTTGTGGGCTCCCGGAGAAAAACTGTTTTTT.

The chain is built from TRBV28 and TRBJ1-1, with no clear D. This CDR3 contains 17 residues. Germline-derived CDR1 and CDR2 are MDHEN and SYDVKM. V was trimmed by 3 bases and J by 1 base, leaving 18 bases between them. CDR3 DNA sequence: TGTGCCAGCAGTTTGTCGTTCGTCGGAGAAAAGAACACTGAAGCTTTCTTT. Translating gives CASSLSFVGEKNTEAFF.

This chain's CDR3 is CASSESTVGQNNEQFF. For the CDR3, the DNA is TGTGCCAGCAGTGAATCTACAGTTGGACAGAACAATGAGCAGTTCTTC. J is TRBJ2-1 and V is TRBV2, with D perhaps TRBD1 (6 bases). Germline CDR1 is SNHLY and CDR2 is FYNNEI. The CDR3 is 16 amino acids. Trimming took off 2 bases at V and 5 bases at J, with 16 bases between the two ends. The full variable domain, in which reference TRBV2 and TRBJ2-1 provide the parts outside the CDR3, is EPEVTQTPSHQVTQMGQEVILRCVPISNHLYFYWYRQILGQKVEFLVSFYNNEISEKSEIFDDQFSVERPDGSNFTLKIRSTKLEDSAMYFCASSESTVGQNNEQFFGPGTRLTVL.

As for this clone: This specimen includes other DNA sequences encoding the same CDR3. This chain uses TRBV7-3 with TRBJ2-5; the match to TRBD1 covers 11 bases. V shed 5 bases and J 4 bases; nucleotides not matched to a gene: 3. Germline-derived CDR1 and CDR2 are SGHTA and FQGTGA. The CDR3 has 14 residues. The CDR3 bases are TGTGCCAGCAGCCCGGGACAGGGGGGAGAGACCCAGTACTTC. It codes for CASSPGQGGETQYF.

This clone was seen once. CDR3 sequence reads: CAWSIGTGNQPQHF. The DNA of the CDR3 is TGTGCCTGGAGTATAGGGACAGGCAATCAGCCCCAGCATTTT. The gene calls are TRBV30 and TRBJ1-5; TRBD1 aligns across 7 bases. The CDR3 contains 14 residues. The trim removed 2 bases at V and 2 bases at J, leaving 3 bases unmatched. Looked up from germline, CDR1 is GTSNPN and CDR2 is SVGIG (reference sequence).

J is TRBJ2-1 and V is TRBV6-5, with D possibly matching TRBD2 (5 bases). The V end was cut by 6 bases, the J end by 9 bases, with 18 bases between. The CDR3 totals 14 residues. Germline CDR1 and CDR2: MNHEY and SVGAGI. CDR3 in amino acids: CASRKSDGMFEQFF. DNA of the CDR3: TGTGCCAGCAGGAAATCGGACGGGATGTTTGAGCAGTTCTTC.

The gene calls are TRBV7-3 and TRBJ2-7, with a weak D call TRBD2 (5 bases). The germline V gene has CDR1 SGHTA and CDR2 FQGTGA. V lost 2 bases, J lost 7 bases, and 18 bases lay in between. The length of the CDR3 is 15 residues. DNA for the CDR3: TGTGCCAGCAGCTTAGAAGGCGGGCCCCCTTCGGAGCAGTACTTC. It translates to CASSLEGGPPSEQYF.

The V call is TRBV5-4, the J call TRBJ2-7, with TRBD1 matching 9 bases. With 3 bases clipped from V and 5 bases from J, the junction kept 9 bases outside the gene matches. Looked up from germline, CDR1 is SGHNT and CDR2 is YYREEE (reference sequence). This CDR3 region has 15 residues. This chain's CDR3 is CASSYLGTGLDEQYF. The CDR3 coding sequence is TGTGCCAGCAGCTATCTCGGGACAGGGCTTGACGAGCAGTACTTC.

This chain joins TRBV19 and TRBJ1-5; 7 bases are shared with TRBD1. The CDR3 totals 16 residues. V gave up 7 bases and J gave up 5 bases; unmatched junction bases: 14. CDR1 is LNHDA and CDR2 is SQIVND in the germline V gene (reference sequence). The CDR3 DNA reads as TGTGCCAGTACCTCGACAGGGCTTCTCCTAGATCAGCCCCAGCATTTT. Amino acid sequence: CASTSTGLLLDQPQHF.

This clone was seen just once. This rearrangement joins TRBV30 to TRBJ2-1, with D possibly being TRBD2 (5 bases). Per germline, CDR1 GTSNPN and CDR2 SVGIG (reference sequence). Trimming cost V 0 bases and J 0 bases, with 9 bases left between them. This CDR3 contains 15 residues. DNA for the CDR3: TGTGCCTGGAGTGTTCGGGGAAGCTCCTACAATGAGCAGTTCTTC. Translation: CAWSVRGSSYNEQFF.

This chain uses TRBV28 with TRBJ1-1; the match to TRBD1 covers 10 bases. Per germline, CDR1 MDHEN and CDR2 SYDVKM. The CDR3 is made up of 14 amino acids. V was pared by 7 bases and J by 0 bases, with 2 bases of the junction left unmatched. The CDR3 DNA sequence: TGTGCCAGCATGGGGACAGGGGTGAACACTGAAGCTTTCTTT. Translated, it gives CASMGTGVNTEAFF.

This chain uses TRBV2 with TRBJ2-7; 7 bases fit TRBD1. Per the germline V gene, CDR1 is SNHLY and CDR2 is FYNNEI. This CDR3 contains 14 residues. V was clipped by 6 bases and J by 2 bases; unmatched bases: 7. The CDR3 here is CASRGTVVAYEQYF. The CDR3 bases are TGTGCCAGCAGGGGGACAGTGGTCGCCTACGAGCAGTACTTC.

J is TRBJ2-1 and V is TRBV4-1; 7 bases are shared with TRBD1. The CDR3 is 17 residues long. Germline V gene sequence: CDR1 MGHRA, CDR2 YSYEKL. Losses at the gene ends were 4 bases for V and 1 base for J; bases not matched to a gene: 10. The CDR3 DNA follows: TGCGCCAGCAGCCGAGCTTTAGGGGGCGGTTCCTACAATGAGCAGTTCTTC. Protein product: CASSRALGGGSYNEQFF.

The chain carries TRBV5-1 and TRBJ2-2; TRBD2 matches at 9 bases. CDR3 length equals 15 residues. V lost 0 bases and J lost 6; bases outside the gene matches: 3. The germline CDR1 and CDR2 sequences are SGHRS and YFSETQ. This chain's CDR3 is CASSLEAGGPGELFF. CDR3 nucleotide sequence: TGCGCCAGCAGCTTGGAAGCGGGAGGCCCCGGGGAGCTGTTTTTT.

The CDR3 is CASSSGETQYF. CDR3 DNA: TGTGCCAGCAGCTCAGGCGAGACCCAGTACTTC. The rearrangement joins TRBV11-3 to TRBJ2-5; D ambiguous. V was trimmed by 4 bases and J by 5 bases, leaving 5 bases between them. This CDR3 comprises 11 residues. Germline V gene data show CDR1 as SGHNT and CDR2 as YENEEA.